The 13 T cell receptor beta chains in this list originate from one sample, sequenced in a study of beta chain features in type 1 diabetes. The study reverse transcribed the entire isolated RNA, so it sequenced expressed TCRB transcripts. TCRdb's table, derived via immunoSEQ multiplex PCR, lists solely in-frame clones and lacks some. The top ten clones hold approximately 0.093% of a sample with over 500,000 clones, roughly a sixth of them seen once. The sequencing input was naive CD4+ T cells from blood. These receptors originate from a man younger than 35 in good health.

In its sample, this clone was seen a few times. J is TRBJ2-1 and V is TRBV7-9; D gene uncertain. The V end lost 5 bases, the J end lost 1 base, and 12 bases lay between the germline ends. The CDR3 has 15 residues. Looked up from germline, CDR1 is SEHNR and CDR2 is FQNEAQ (reference sequence). This CDR3 reads CASSLKLGSYNEQFF. CDR3 coding DNA: TGTGCCAGCAGCCTTAAGCTGGGGTCCTACAATGAGCAGTTCTTC. Drawing the rest from reference TRBV7-9 and TRBJ2-1, the complete variable domain is DTGVSQNPRHKITKRGQNVTFRCDPISEHNRLYWYRQTLGQGPEFLTYFQNEAQLEKSRLLSDRFSAERPKGSFSTLEIQRTEQGDSAMYLCASSLKLGSYNEQFFGPGTRLTVL.

A few counts support this clone. The chain has TRBV15 and TRBJ1-5, with D hard to call. The V end lost 4 bases, the J end lost 5 bases, and 6 bases lay between the germline ends. This CDR3 contains 12 residues. The V gene's germline CDR1 is LNHNV and CDR2 YYDKDF (reference sequence). The CDR3 bases are TGTGCCACCAGCACGGACGATCAGCCCCAGCATTTT. Its translation is CATSTDDQPQHF. Supplemented by reference TRBV15 and TRBJ1-5, the full variable domain reads DAMVIQNPRYQVTQFGKPVTLSCSQTLNHNVMYWYQQKSSQAPKLLFHYYDKDFNNEADTPDNFQSRRPNTSFCFLDIRSPGLGDTAMYLCATSTDDQPQHFGDGTRLSIL.

The chain recombines TRBV6-1 with TRBJ2-7; D unclear. The V gene's germline CDR1 is MNHNS and CDR2 SASEGT. CDR3 length: 11 amino acids. Trimming removed 6 bases at V and 12 bases at J, with 15 bases between. As DNA, the CDR3 is TGTGCCAGCAGGAAAAGTGGGGATGGGTACTTC. Translation: CASRKSGDGYF.

The V call is TRBV2, the J call TRBJ2-3; D is undetermined. The CDR3 runs 11 residues. V gave up 10 bases and J gave up 5 bases, with 10 bases separating them. Germline V gene lookup returns CDR1 SNHLY and CDR2 FYNNEI. CDR3 sequence reads: CATTLQDTQYF. CDR3 coding DNA: TGTGCCACCACATTACAAGATACGCAGTATTTT.

This chain uses TRBV7-2 with TRBJ1-1, with D unresolved. The CDR3 extends over 16 amino acids. CDR1 SGHTA and CDR2 FQGNSA come from the germline V gene. The V end lost 5 bases, the J end lost 0 bases, and 16 bases lay between the germline ends. The CDR3 region has the DNA TGTGCCAGCAGCCCTAGGACGGCGGCGATGAACACTGAAGCTTTCTTT. Its translation is CASSPRTAAMNTEAFF.

This sequence joins TRBV6-5 and TRBJ1-1; 9 bases map to TRBD1. This CDR3 is 15 amino acids long. CDR1 MNHEY and CDR2 SVGAGI come from the germline V gene. V was pared by 6 bases and J by 0 bases, with 5 bases of the junction left unmatched. The DNA for the CDR3 is TGTGCCAGCAGCACCGGGACAGGGTTGAACACTGAAGCTTTCTTT. Its protein is CASSTGTGLNTEAFF.

This clone turned up a few times. The gene calls are TRBV7-3 and TRBJ1-2; TRBD1 agrees at 7 bases. The ends lost 6 bases at V and 0 bases at J; junction bases unmatched: 7. Per the germline V gene, CDR1 is SGHTA and CDR2 is FQGTGA. CDR3 length: 15 residues. DNA of the CDR3: TGTGCCAGCAGGAAACCGGGACAGACTAACTATGGCTACACCTTC. It is translated as CASRKPGQTNYGYTF.

The J gene is TRBJ2-1, the V gene TRBV11-3; no definite D call. This CDR3 contains 11 residues. V was trimmed by 5 bases and J by 7 bases, leaving 6 bases between them. Per the germline V gene, CDR1 is SGHNT and CDR2 is YENEEA. The CDR3: CASSIHNEQFF. CDR3 nucleotide sequence: TGTGCCAGCAGCATCCATAATGAGCAGTTCTTC.

This clone was observed a few times. This sequence joins TRBV10-3 and TRBJ2-6; maybe TRBD2 (5 bases). Looked up from germline, CDR1 is ENHRY and CDR2 is SYGVKD. This CDR3 region has 15 residues. Trimming stripped 0 bases from V and 2 bases from J, with 5 bases between. In DNA, the CDR3 is TGTGCCATCAGTGAGTCCGGGGCTGGGGCCAACGTCCTGACTTTC. It specifies CAISESGAGANVLTF.

This clone has only a few counts. The chain employs TRBV25-1 and TRBJ2-7; 10 nucleotides line up with TRBD2. V lost 4 bases, J lost 4 bases, and 4 bases stayed unmatched. This CDR3 has 14 residues. Per germline, CDR1 MGHDK and CDR2 SYGVNS. The CDR3 reads CASSAQLAGYEQYF. For the CDR3, the DNA is TGTGCCAGCAGTGCCCAACTAGCGGGGTACGAGCAGTACTTC.

This clone was seen a handful of times. This chain uses TRBV18 with TRBJ2-5; the D is unclear. Germline-derived CDR1 and CDR2 are KGHSH and LQKENI. The CDR3 sequence is 14 residues long. V lost 4 bases and J lost 5, with 14 bases in between. CDR3 DNA: TGTGCCAGCTCACTTTCATTCTTAGTGGAGACCCAGTACTTC. Translating it yields CASSLSFLVETQYF. Drawing the rest from reference TRBV18 and TRBJ2-5, the complete variable domain is NAGVMQNPRHLVRRRGQEARLRCSPMKGHSHVYWYRQLPEEGLKFMVYLQKENIIDESGMPKERFSAEFPKEGPSILRIQQVVRGDSAAYFCASSLSFLVETQYFGPGTRLLVL.

The chain links TRBV19 to TRBJ2-7; D possibly corresponds to TRBD2 (5 bases). The CDR3 extends over 14 amino acids. V lost 4 bases to trimming and J lost 5 bases, with 15 bases between them. Germline CDR1 reads LNHDA; CDR2 reads SQIVND (reference sequence). CDR3 loop: CASSRGALGNEQYF. CDR3 DNA: TGTGCCAGTAGTAGGGGAGCCCTGGGGAACGAGCAGTACTTC.

This clone was seen a few times. J is TRBJ2-3 and V is TRBV5-1, with 9 bases aligning to TRBD2. This CDR3 has 15 amino acids. Germline V gives CDR1 SGHRS, CDR2 YFSETQ. The V and J ends lost 4 bases and 0 bases, in that order; junction bases with no gene match: 3. In DNA form, the CDR3 reads TGCGCCAGCAGCGACACTAGCGGGAGCACAGATACGCAGTATTTT. Protein sequence: CASSDTSGSTDTQYF.